This passage covers 24 T cell receptor beta chains from one sample sequenced in a study of OX40 agonist ivuxolimab in advanced cancers. TCRdb keeps only in-frame clones here, not all; method: immunoSEQ multiplex PCR. The repertoire holds roughly 61,000 clones, with roughly 90% as singletons. Sample: CD4+ or CD8+ T cells sorted from blood, taken in a trial of the OX40 agonist ivuxolimab. All receptors come from an adult with an advanced solid tumor such as melanoma, head and neck, liver or kidney cancer.

This clone was seen just once. The chain has TRBV29-1 and TRBJ2-1; D remains ambiguous. This CDR3 contains 12 residues. V was trimmed by 7 bases and J by 1 base, leaving 8 bases between them. The germline CDR1 and CDR2 sequences are SQVTM and ANQGSEA. CDR3 bases: TGCAGCGCCCCGAGTTCCTACAATGAGCAGTTCTTC. Protein product: CSAPSSYNEQFF.

The chain combines TRBV4-1 with TRBJ2-6; D is unresolved. Germline V lookup: CDR1 MGHRA, CDR2 YSYEKL. Trimming cost V 4 bases and J 0 bases, with 4 bases left between them. The CDR3 is 14 residues long. CDR3 sequence reads: CASSLYSGANVLTF. The CDR3 DNA is TGCGCCAGCAGCCTATACTCTGGGGCCAACGTCCTGACTTTC.

The chain has TRBV7-3 and TRBJ1-5; D may be TRBD1 (5 bases). The germline V and J ends were trimmed by 2 bases and 11 bases, with 16 bases remaining between them. The germline gives CDR1 SGHTA, CDR2 FQGTGA. CDR3 size: 14 residues. CDR3 in DNA: TGTGCCAGCAGCTTAGGGACGGGAGTGTCGTCCCAGCATTTT. This encodes CASSLGTGVSSQHF.

The CDR3 DNA is TGTGCCAGCAGTGAGGCCTACGAGCAGTACGTC. Protein sequence: CASSEAYEQYV. The genes are TRBV6-1 and TRBJ2-7; D unresolved. Germline V gene lookup returns CDR1 MNHNS and CDR2 SASEGT. The CDR3 has 11 amino acids. V lost 3 bases, J lost 2 bases, and 2 bases lay in between.

This sequence joins TRBV6-8 and TRBJ2-1; 10 bases agree with TRBD2. The germline gives CDR1 MNHGY, CDR2 SAAAGT. CDR3 length equals 12 residues. V gave up 5 bases and J gave up 10 bases; unmatched junction bases: 2. CDR3 sequence reads: CASSRSGREQFF. As DNA, the CDR3 is TGTGCCAGCAGTCGTAGCGGGAGGGAGCAGTTCTTC.

J is TRBJ2-5 and V is TRBV28; no clear D gene. The CDR3 runs to 16 residues. With 1 base removed from V and 5 bases from J, the gap between germline ends came to 17 bases. Germline V gene lookup returns CDR1 MDHEN and CDR2 SYDVKM. The CDR3 coding sequence is TGTGCCAGCAGTTTATTCAGAGGCCGGATGGGGGAGACCCAGTACTTC. This encodes CASSLFRGRMGETQYF.

This chain links TRBV30 with TRBJ2-7; 8 bases fit TRBD2. The length of the CDR3 is 13 residues. Germline V gene lookup returns CDR1 GTSNPN and CDR2 SVGIG (reference sequence). Trimming cost V 3 bases and J 10 bases; bases outside gene matches: 11. DNA of the CDR3: TGTGCCTGGAGCTTCTCCTCGGGGGGGTTACAGTACGTC. Protein: CAWSFSSGGLQYV.

The chain employs TRBV28 and TRBJ1-1; D is perhaps TRBD1 (6 bases). Germline V gene lookup returns CDR1 MDHEN and CDR2 SYDVKM. V gave up 1 base and J gave up 0 bases, with 15 bases separating them. The CDR3 extends over 17 amino acids. CDR3 region: CASSLLGLGGLNTEAFF. CDR3 bases: TGTGCCAGCAGTTTATTAGGTTTGGGGGGGCTGAACACTGAAGCTTTCTTT.

The chain uses TRBV7-2 and TRBJ2-1; 8 nucleotides match TRBD2. Trimming cost V 3 bases and J 3 bases; bases outside gene matches: 10. The length of the CDR3 is 17 residues. Germline V CDR1 and CDR2: SGHTA, FQGNSA. CDR3 sequence reads: CASSLVGQREIYNEQFF. The CDR3 bases are TGTGCCAGCAGCTTGGTAGGCCAGCGGGAGATCTACAATGAGCAGTTCTTC.

The chain uses TRBV15 and TRBJ2-3, with D perhaps TRBD2 (5 bases). Between the trimmed V and J ends, which lost 8 bases and 2 bases, there was a span of 17 bases. This CDR3 has 15 amino acids. CDR1 and CDR2 from the germline V gene are LNHNV and YYDKDF (reference sequence). The CDR3 loop reads CATGLGVMDTDTQYF. CDR3 nucleotide sequence: TGTGCCACCGGATTGGGAGTTATGGACACAGATACGCAGTATTTT. Full variable domain (outside the CDR3, taken from reference TRBV15 and TRBJ2-3): DAMVIQNPRYQVTQFGKPVTLSCSQTLNHNVMYWYQQKSSQAPKLLFHYYDKDFNNEADTPDNFQSRRPNTSFCFLDIRSPGLGDTAMYLCATGLGVMDTDTQYFGPGTRLTVL.

The chain couples TRBV27 to TRBJ2-5; D is tentatively TRBD1 or TRBD2 (6 bases each). The CDR3 consists of 14 residues. Trimming cost V 6 bases and J 5 bases, with 16 bases left between them. CDR1 MNHEY and CDR2 SMNVEV come from the germline V gene (reference sequence). The CDR3 protein is CASRFSGAMETQYF. DNA of the CDR3: TGTGCCAGCAGATTCTCGGGGGCAATGGAGACCCAGTACTTC.

V usage is TRBV11-2 and J usage is TRBJ1-2; tentative D call: TRBD1 (6 bases). The CDR3 covers 15 residues. Germline CDR1 is SGHAT and CDR2 is FQNNGV. The V gene lost 1 base and the J gene lost 3 bases, with 12 bases spanning the gap. CDR3 in DNA: TGTGCCAGCAGCTTAGTGCCAGGGGCTGACTATGGCTACACCTTC. As protein: CASSLVPGADYGYTF.

This chain joins TRBV30 and TRBJ1-5, with no clear D. Germline CDR1 is GTSNPN and CDR2 is SVGIG (reference sequence). This CDR3 has 12 residues. V gave up 2 bases and J gave up 6 bases, with 8 bases separating them. In DNA form, the CDR3 reads TGTGCCTGGAGTAACCAAGGTCAGCCCCAGCATTTT. As protein: CAWSNQGQPQHF.

The J gene is TRBJ2-1, the V gene TRBV4-3; D remains unclear. Germline V gene data show CDR1 as LGHNA and CDR2 as YSLEER. V lost 6 bases, J lost 8 bases, and 14 bases lay in between. The CDR3 runs 13 residues. The CDR3 coding sequence is TGCGCCAGCAGGGACCCCGGTAGTGATGAGCAGTTCTTC. This codes for CASRDPGSDEQFF.

V and J are TRBV9 and TRBJ2-3; D is tentatively TRBD1 or TRBD2 (5 bases each). The CDR3 consists of 14 residues. Per the germline V gene, CDR1 is SGDLS and CDR2 is YYNGEE. With 0 bases removed from V and 5 bases from J, the gap between germline ends came to 10 bases. The chain's CDR3 is CASSVGGVEDTQYF. In nucleotides, the CDR3 is TGTGCCAGCAGCGTAGGAGGGGTTGAAGATACGCAGTATTTT.

The chain joins TRBV28 to TRBJ2-6, with D perhaps TRBD1 or TRBD2 (5 bases each). V was pared by 7 bases and J by 2 bases, with 12 bases between. This CDR3 is built from 15 residues. Germline CDR1 reads MDHEN; CDR2 reads SYDVKM. The CDR3 spells CASTGVGAGANVLTF. The DNA for the CDR3 is TGTGCCAGCACCGGGGTGGGGGCTGGGGCCAACGTCCTGACTTTC.

This chain links TRBV13 with TRBJ1-4; TRBD1 is a possible D gene (6 bases). The CDR3 is 15 amino acids. The ends were cut back, 4 bases at V and 11 bases at J, with 20 bases in the middle. Per germline, CDR1 PRHDT and CDR2 FYEKMQ (reference sequence). CDR3 DNA sequence: TGTGCCAGCAGCTCGAGACAGGTTCAGCCATGGAAACTGTTTTTT. It codes for CASSSRQVQPWKLFF.

V usage is TRBV4-3 and J usage is TRBJ1-3; D not resolved. CDR3 length equals 16 residues. The V end was cut by 0 bases, the J end by 3 bases, with 12 bases between. The germline gives CDR1 LGHNA, CDR2 YSLEER. This CDR3 is CASSQEPPGGGNTIYF. DNA for the CDR3: TGCGCCAGCAGCCAAGAGCCCCCCGGAGGTGGAAACACCATATATTTT.

This clone was found once. This chain connects TRBV15 to TRBJ2-1; D is unclear. CDR1 and CDR2 from the germline V gene are LNHNV and YYDKDF (reference sequence). Trimming took off 4 bases at V and 9 bases at J, with 10 bases between the two ends. This CDR3 is built from 12 residues. CDR3 nucleotides: TGTGCCACCAGCACCCTAGGCACTGAGCAGTTCTTC. This translates into CATSTLGTEQFF.

The chain couples TRBV9 to TRBJ2-1, with unresolved D. The CDR3 sequence is 11 residues long. Germline V gene sequence: CDR1 SGDLS, CDR2 YYNGEE. The germline V and J ends were trimmed by 0 bases and 8 bases, with 3 bases remaining between them. The CDR3 sequence is CASSVGYEQFF. The CDR3 DNA reads TGTGCCAGCAGCGTAGGTTATGAGCAGTTCTTC.

The V and J genes are TRBV9 and TRBJ1-5; tentative D call: TRBD1 (5 bases). Between the trimmed V and J ends, which lost 4 bases and 0 bases, there was a span of 11 bases. Germline CDR1 SGDLS, CDR2 YYNGEE. The CDR3 is 15 amino acids. The CDR3, as DNA: TGTGCCAGCAGCCCGGGGACCCATAGCAATCAGCCCCAGCATTTT. It is translated as CASSPGTHSNQPQHF.

There are a few counts of this clone. The chain links TRBV2 to TRBJ1-1, with D uncertain. Trimming took off 1 base at V and 4 bases at J, with 10 bases between the two ends. CDR1 SNHLY and CDR2 FYNNEI come from the germline V gene. This CDR3 has 14 amino acids. CDR3 nucleotide sequence: TGTGCCAGCAGTGAAGTTTCGGAGGTCACTGAAGCTTTCTTT. This encodes CASSEVSEVTEAFF.

The V gene is TRBV28, the J gene TRBJ2-1; TRBD2 might be the D (5 bases). The CDR3 is made up of 11 amino acids. CDR1 MDHEN and CDR2 SYDVKM come from the germline V gene. The V and J ends lost 8 bases and 6 bases respectively, with 8 bases between them. CDR3 protein: CASRTFNEQFF. The CDR3 nucleotides are TGTGCCAGCCGGACTTTCAATGAGCAGTTCTTC.

The chain employs TRBV4-3 and TRBJ1-6, with no clear D. Germline V CDR1 and CDR2: LGHNA, YSLEER. Trimming pared 0 bases from V and 0 bases from J, leaving 12 bases between. The CDR3 is 18 residues long. The chain's CDR3 is CASSQEHLYSSYNSPLHF. The CDR3 DNA is TGCGCCAGCAGCCAAGAGCACTTATACAGCTCCTATAATTCACCCCTCCACTTT.